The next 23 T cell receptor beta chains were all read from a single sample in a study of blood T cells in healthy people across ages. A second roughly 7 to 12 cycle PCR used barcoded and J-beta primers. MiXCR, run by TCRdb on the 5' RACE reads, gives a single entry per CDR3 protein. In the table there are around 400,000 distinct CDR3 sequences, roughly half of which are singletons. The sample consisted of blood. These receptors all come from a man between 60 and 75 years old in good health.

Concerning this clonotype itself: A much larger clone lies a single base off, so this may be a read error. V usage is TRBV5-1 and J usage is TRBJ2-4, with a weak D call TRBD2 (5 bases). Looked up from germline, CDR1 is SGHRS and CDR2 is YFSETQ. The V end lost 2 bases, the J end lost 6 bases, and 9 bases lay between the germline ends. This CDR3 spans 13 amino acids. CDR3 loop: CASSFGRGNIQYF. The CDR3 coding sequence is TGCGCCAGCAGCTTCGGACGGGGAAACATTCAGTACTTC.

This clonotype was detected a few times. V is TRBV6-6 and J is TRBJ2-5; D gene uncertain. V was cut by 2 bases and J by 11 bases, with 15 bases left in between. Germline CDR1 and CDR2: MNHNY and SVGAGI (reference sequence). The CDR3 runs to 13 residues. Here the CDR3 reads CASSYVGPREQYF. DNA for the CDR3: TGTGCCAGCAGTTACGTCGGTCCCAGAGAGCAGTACTTC.

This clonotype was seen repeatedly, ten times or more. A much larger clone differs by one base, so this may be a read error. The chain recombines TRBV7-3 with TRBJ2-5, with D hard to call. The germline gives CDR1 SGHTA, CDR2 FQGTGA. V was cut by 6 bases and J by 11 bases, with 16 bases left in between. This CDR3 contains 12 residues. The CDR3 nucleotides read TGTGCCAGCAGTCAAAGGTTCGATGAGCAGTACTTC. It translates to CASSQRFDEQYF.

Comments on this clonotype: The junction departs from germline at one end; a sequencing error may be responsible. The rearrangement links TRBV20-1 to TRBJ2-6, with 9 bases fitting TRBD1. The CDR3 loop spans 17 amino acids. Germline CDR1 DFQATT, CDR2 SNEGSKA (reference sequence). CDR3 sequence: CSANRGQGSAGANVLTF. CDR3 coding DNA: TGCAGTGCTAATCGGGGACAGGGTTCAGCTGGGGCTAACGTCCTGACTTTC.

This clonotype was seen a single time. The CDR3 DNA follows: TGTGCCAGCAGCCTATCCGGGACTCATTCACCCCTCCACTTT. Protein sequence: CASSLSGTHSPLHF. The chain recombines TRBV7-9 with TRBJ1-6; tentative D call: TRBD1 (5 bases). The V gene's germline CDR1 is SEHNR and CDR2 FQNEAQ (reference sequence). This CDR3 is built from 14 residues. V lost 5 bases, J lost 8 bases, and 13 bases lay in between.

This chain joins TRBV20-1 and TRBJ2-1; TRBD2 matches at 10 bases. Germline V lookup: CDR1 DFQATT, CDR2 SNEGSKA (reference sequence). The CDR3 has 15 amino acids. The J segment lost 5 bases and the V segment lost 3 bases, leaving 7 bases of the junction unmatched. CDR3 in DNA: TGCAGTGCTAGGATAGCGGGAGGACGAAACAATGAGCAGTTCTTC. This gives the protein CSARIAGGRNNEQFF.

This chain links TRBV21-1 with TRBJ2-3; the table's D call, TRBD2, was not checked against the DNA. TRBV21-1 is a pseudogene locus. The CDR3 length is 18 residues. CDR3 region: CASSKEYGGRAPPDTQYF. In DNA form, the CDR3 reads TGTGCCAGCAGCAAAGAATATGGCGGGAGGGCTCCCCCAGATACGCAGTATTTT.

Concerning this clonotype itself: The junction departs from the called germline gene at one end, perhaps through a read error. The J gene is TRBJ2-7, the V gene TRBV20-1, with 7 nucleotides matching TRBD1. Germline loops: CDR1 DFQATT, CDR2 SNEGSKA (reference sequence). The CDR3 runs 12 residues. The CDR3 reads CRAKEGAAEQYF. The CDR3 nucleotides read TGCAGGGCTAAAGAGGGGGCTGCCGAGCAGTACTTC.

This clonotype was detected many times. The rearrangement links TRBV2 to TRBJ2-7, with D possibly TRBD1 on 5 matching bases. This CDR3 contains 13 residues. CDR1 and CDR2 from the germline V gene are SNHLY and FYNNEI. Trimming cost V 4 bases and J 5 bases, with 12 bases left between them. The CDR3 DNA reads TGTGCCAGCAGTGGGGCAGGGTTCGACGAGCAGTACTTC. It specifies CASSGAGFDEQYF.

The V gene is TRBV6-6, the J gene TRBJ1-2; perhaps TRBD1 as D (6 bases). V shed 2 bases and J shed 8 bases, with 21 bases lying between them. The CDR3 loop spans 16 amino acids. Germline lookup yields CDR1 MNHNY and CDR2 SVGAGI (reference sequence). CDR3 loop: CASSYPHGDTPFGYTF. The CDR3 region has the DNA TGTGCCAGCAGTTACCCCCATGGGGACACCCCTTTCGGCTACACCTTC.

The CDR3 loop reads CASSSDPRGRYQETQYF. In DNA form, the CDR3 reads TGTGCCAGCAGCTCCGATCCCCGGGGGAGGTACCAAGAGACCCAGTACTTC. V and J are TRBV5-5 and TRBJ2-5, with a tentative D call TRBD2 (6 bases). CDR1 is SGHKS, CDR2 YYEKEE, per germline (reference sequence). Between the trimmed V and J ends, which lost 3 bases and 0 bases, there was a span of 18 bases. The CDR3 covers 17 residues.

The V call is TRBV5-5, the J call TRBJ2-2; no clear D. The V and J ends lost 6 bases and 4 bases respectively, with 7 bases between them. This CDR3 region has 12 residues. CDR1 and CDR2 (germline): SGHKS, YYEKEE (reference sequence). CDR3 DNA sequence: TGTGCCAGCACCGAAGTCACCGGGGAGCTGTTTTTT. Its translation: CASTEVTGELFF.

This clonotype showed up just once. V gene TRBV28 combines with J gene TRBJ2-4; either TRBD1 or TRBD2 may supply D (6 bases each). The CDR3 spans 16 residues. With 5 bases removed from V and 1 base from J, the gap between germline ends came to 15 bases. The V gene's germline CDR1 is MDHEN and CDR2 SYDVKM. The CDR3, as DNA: TGTGCCAGCAGTCTAAACGGGGGCCCGGCCAAAAACATTCAGTACTTC. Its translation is CASSLNGGPAKNIQYF. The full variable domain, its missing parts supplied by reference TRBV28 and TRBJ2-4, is DVKVTQSSRYLVKRTGEKVFLECVQDMDHENMFWYRQDPGLGLRLIYFSYDVKMKEKGDIPEGYSVSREKKERFSLILESASTNQTSMYLCASSLNGGPAKNIQYFGAGTRLSVL.

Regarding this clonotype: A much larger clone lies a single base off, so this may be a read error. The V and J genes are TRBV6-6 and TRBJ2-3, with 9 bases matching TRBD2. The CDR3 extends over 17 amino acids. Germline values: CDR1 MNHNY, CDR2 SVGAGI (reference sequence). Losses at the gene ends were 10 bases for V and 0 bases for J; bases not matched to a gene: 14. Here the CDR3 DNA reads TGTGCCACAAGAGCCTCGCAAGCGGGAGGAAGCACAGATACGCAGTATTTT. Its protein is CATRASQAGGSTDTQYF.

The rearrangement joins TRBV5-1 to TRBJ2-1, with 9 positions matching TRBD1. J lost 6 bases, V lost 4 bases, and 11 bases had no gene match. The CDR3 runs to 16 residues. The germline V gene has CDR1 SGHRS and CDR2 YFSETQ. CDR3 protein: CASSATTGTGFNEQFF. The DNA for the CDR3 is TGCGCCAGCAGCGCAACGACCGGGACAGGGTTCAATGAGCAGTTCTTC.

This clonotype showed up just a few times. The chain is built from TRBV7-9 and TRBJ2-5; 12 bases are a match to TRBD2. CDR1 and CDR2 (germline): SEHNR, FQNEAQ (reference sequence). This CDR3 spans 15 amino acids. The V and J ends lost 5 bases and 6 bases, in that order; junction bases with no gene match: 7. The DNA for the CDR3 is TGTGCCAGCAGCCCCCTAGCGGGGGGGCCGAAGACCCAGTACTTC. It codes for CASSPLAGGPKTQYF.

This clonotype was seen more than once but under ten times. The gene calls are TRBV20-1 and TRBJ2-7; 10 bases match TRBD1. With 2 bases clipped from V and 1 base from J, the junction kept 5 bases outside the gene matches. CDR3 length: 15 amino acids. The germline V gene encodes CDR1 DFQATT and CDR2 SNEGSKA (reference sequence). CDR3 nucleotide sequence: TGCAGTGCTAGAAGTGGACAGGGGGTTTCCTACGAGCAGTACTTC. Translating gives CSARSGQGVSYEQYF.

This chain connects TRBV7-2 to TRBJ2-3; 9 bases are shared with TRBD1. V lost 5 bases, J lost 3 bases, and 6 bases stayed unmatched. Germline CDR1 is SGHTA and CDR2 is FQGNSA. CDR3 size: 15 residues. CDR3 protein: CASSRWTGDTDTQYF. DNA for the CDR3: TGTGCCAGCAGCCGGTGGACAGGGGATACAGATACGCAGTATTTT.

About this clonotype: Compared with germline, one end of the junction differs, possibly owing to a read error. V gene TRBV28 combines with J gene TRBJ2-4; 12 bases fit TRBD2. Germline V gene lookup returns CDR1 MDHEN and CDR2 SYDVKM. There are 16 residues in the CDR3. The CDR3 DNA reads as TGTGTCAGCAGTCCGTCTAGCGGGAGGGCCGGGAACATTCAGTACTTC. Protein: CVSSPSSGRAGNIQYF. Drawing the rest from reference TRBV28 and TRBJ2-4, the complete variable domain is DVKVTQSSRYLVKRTGEKVFLECVQDMDHENMFWYRQDPGLGLRLIYFSYDVKMKEKGDIPEGYSVSREKKERFSLILESASTNQTSMYLCVSSPSSGRAGNIQYFGAGTRLSVL.

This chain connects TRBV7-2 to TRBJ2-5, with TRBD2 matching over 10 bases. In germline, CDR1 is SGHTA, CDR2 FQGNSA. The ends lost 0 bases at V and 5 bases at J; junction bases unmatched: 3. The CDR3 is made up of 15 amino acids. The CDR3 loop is CASSLALAGRETQYF. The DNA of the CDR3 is TGTGCCAGCAGCTTAGCACTAGCGGGACGGGAGACCCAGTACTTC.

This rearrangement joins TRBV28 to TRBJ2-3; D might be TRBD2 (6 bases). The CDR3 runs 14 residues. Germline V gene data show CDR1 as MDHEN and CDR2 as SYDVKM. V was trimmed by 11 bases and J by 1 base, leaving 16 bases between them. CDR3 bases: TGTGCCTGGGGGGTCGGCACAGGCACAGATACGCAGTATTTT. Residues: CAWGVGTGTDTQYF. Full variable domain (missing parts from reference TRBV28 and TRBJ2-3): DVKVTQSSRYLVKRTGEKVFLECVQDMDHENMFWYRQDPGLGLRLIYFSYDVKMKEKGDIPEGYSVSREKKERFSLILESASTNQTSMYLCAWGVGTGTDTQYFGPGTRLTVL.

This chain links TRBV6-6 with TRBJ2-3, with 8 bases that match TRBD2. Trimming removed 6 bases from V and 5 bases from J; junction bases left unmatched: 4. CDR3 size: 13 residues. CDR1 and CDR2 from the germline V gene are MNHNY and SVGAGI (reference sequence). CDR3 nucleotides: TGTGCCAGCAGCACGCGGGAGGAAGATACGCAGTATTTT. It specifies CASSTREEDTQYF.

CDR3 amino acids: CASSKPQRAFYNEQFF. For the CDR3, the DNA is TGTGCCAGCAGCAAACCTCAGCGGGCGTTCTACAATGAGCAGTTCTTC. The genes are TRBV21-1 and TRBJ2-1; the table gives TRBD1 as D, unverified against the DNA. TRBV21-1 is described as a pseudogene. CDR3 length: 16 residues.